This T cell receptor (beta chain) was found in a study of blood T cell repertoires in COVID-19. Profiled with immunoSEQ multiplex PCR; TCRdb holds only in-frame clones, not every one. Seen here are approximately 150,000 clones, over 75% observed once, and the top ten hold roughly 11%. The sequence came from a man aged 60-69 years with active or convalescent COVID-19. The material sequenced was peripheral blood.

The chain's CDR3 is CATSDPTRESGGYMNTQYF. CDR3 nucleotide sequence: TGTGCCACCAGTGATCCAACGAGGGAGAGCGGGGGGTACATGAATACGCAGTATTTT. The V and J genes are TRBV24-1 and TRBJ2-3, with 9 bases that match TRBD2. The CDR3 is 19 residues long. Looked up from germline, CDR1 is KGHDR and CDR2 is SFDVKD. The V gene end was trimmed by 3 bases and the J gene end by 7 bases; junction bases not matched to a gene: 19.